This T cell receptor (beta chain) stems from a study of blood T cell repertoires in COVID-19. Across the whole study: From the United States, Italy and Spain came samples of acute and convalescent COVID-19. PBMCs, B-cell-depleted T cells, or T cells were the source of the cDNA or gDNA that made up the material.

From germline, CDR1 is MDHEN and CDR2 SYDVKM. The CDR3 loop spans 13 amino acids. V was cut by 7 bases and J by 5 bases, with 12 bases left in between. Original data processing: Amplification with reference gene primers provided the estimates of nucleated cell counts. Clones were read by immunoSEQ multiplex PCR, and TCRdb kept only the in-frame ones, dropping some. That table supplies the V and J calls and clone size; D and trimming were determined from the DNA. The data hold tens of thousands of clones, with around 90% observed a single time. Sequencing input: peripheral blood. The chain has TRBV28 and TRBJ2-1; no clear D gene. This clonotype originated in an older woman with active or convalescent COVID-19. The CDR3 sequence is CASKQPGDNEQFF. For the CDR3, the DNA is TGTGCCAGCAAACAACCAGGTGACAATGAGCAGTTCTTC.